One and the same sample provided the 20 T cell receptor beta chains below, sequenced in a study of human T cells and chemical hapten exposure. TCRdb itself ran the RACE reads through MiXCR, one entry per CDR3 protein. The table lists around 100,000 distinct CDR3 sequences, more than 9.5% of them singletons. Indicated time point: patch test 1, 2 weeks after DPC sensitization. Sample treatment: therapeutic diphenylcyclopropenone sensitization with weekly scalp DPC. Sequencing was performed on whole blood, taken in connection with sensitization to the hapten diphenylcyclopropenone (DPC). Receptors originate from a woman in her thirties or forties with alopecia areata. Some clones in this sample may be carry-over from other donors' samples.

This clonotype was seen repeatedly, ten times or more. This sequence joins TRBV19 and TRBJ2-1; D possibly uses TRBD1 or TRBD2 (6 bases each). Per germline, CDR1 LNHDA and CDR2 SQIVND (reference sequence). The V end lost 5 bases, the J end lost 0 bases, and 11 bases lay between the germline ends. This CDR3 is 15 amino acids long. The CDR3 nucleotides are TGTGCCAGTAGTCGAGGGGGGAGCTCCTACAATGAGCAGTTCTTC. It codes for CASSRGGSSYNEQFF.

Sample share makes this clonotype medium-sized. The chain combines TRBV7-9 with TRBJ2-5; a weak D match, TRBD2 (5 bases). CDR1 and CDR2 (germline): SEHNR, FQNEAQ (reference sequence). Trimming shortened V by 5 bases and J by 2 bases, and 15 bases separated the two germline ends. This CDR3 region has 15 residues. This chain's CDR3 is CASSHGPGNQETQYF. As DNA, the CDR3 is TGTGCCAGCAGCCATGGTCCGGGGAATCAAGAGACCCAGTACTTC.

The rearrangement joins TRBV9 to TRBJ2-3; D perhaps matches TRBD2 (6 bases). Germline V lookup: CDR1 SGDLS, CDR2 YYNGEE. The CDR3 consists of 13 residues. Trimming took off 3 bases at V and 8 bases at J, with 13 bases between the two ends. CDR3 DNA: TGTGCCAGCAGCGCGGAGGGGCCCCTTACGCAGTATTTT. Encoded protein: CASSAEGPLTQYF.

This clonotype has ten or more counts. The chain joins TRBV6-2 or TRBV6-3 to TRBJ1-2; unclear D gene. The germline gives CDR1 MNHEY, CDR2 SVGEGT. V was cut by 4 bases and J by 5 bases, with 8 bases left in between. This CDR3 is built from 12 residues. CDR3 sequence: CASSSRAYGYTF. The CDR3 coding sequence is TGTGCCAGCAGTTCCCGGGCGTATGGCTACACCTTC.

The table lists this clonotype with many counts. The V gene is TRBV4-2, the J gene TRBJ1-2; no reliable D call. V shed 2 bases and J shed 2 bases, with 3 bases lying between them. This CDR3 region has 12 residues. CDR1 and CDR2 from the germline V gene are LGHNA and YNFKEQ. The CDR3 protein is CASSQSNYGYTF. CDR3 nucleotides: TGTGCCAGCAGCCAATCCAACTATGGCTACACCTTC.

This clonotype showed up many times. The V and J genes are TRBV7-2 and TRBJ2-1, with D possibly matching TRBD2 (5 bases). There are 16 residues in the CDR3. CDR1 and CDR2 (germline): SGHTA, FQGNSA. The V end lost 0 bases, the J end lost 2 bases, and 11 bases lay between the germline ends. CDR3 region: CASSLATRFPYNEQFF. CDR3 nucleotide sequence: TGTGCCAGCAGCTTAGCCACTAGGTTCCCCTACAATGAGCAGTTCTTC.

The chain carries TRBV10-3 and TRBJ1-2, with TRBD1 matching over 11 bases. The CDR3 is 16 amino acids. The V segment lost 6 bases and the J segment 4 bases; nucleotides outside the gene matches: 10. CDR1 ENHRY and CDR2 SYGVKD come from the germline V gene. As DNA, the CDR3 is TGTGCCATCAGGAGAGCCGGGACAGGGGGAAGCTATGGCTACACCTTC. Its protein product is CAIRRAGTGGSYGYTF.

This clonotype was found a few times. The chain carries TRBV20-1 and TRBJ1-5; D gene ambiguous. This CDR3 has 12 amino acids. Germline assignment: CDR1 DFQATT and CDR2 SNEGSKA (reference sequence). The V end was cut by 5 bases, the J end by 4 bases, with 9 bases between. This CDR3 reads CSAHRQNQPQHF. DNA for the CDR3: TGCAGTGCTCATCGCCAGAATCAGCCCCAGCATTTT.

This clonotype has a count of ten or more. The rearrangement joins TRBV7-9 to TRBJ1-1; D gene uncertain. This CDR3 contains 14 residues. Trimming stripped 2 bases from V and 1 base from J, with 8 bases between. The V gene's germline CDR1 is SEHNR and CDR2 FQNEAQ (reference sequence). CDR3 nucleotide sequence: TGTGCCAGCAGCTTATACGAGGGGAACACTGAAGCTTTCTTT. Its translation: CASSLYEGNTEAFF.

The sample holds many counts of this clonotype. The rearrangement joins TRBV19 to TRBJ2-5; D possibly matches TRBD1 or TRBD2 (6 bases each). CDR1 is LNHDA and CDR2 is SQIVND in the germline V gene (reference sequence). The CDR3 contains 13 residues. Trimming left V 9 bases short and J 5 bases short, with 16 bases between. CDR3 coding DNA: TGTGCCAGCGGTTCCGGGGGCGCGGAGACCCAGTACTTC. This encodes CASGSGGAETQYF.

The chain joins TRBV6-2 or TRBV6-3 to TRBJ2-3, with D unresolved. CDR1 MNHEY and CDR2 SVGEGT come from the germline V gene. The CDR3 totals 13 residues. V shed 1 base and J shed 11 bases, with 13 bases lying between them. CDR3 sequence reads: CASSYLAQWGQYF. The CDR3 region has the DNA TGTGCCAGCAGTTACTTGGCACAATGGGGGCAGTATTTT.

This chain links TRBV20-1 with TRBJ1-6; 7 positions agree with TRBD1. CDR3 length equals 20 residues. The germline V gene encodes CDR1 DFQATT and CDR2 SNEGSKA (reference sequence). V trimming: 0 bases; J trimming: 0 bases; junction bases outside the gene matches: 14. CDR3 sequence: CSARELRGQFPSSYNSPLHF. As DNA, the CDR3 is TGCAGTGCTAGAGAGCTTCGGGGACAGTTTCCTAGCTCCTATAATTCACCCCTCCACTTT.

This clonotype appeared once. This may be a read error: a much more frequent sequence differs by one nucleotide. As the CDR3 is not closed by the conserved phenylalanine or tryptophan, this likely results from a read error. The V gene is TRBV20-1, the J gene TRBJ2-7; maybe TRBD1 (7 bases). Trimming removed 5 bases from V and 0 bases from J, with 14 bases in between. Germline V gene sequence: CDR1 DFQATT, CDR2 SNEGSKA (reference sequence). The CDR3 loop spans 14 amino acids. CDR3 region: CSAAGQRSSYEQYL. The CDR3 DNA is TGCAGTGCTGCGGGACAGAGGAGCTCCTACGAGCAGTACCTC.

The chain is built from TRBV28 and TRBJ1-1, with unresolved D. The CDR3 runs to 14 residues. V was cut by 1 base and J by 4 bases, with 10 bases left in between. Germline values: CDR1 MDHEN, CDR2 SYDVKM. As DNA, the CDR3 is TGTGCCAGCAGTTTATTTGGTCGGTCCACTGAAGCTTTCTTT. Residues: CASSLFGRSTEAFF.

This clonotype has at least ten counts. CDR3 nucleotide sequence: TGTGCCAGCAGCTGGTCGGCGGGGAGCACAGATACGCAGTATTTT. It is translated as CASSWSAGSTDTQYF. This chain uses TRBV11-2 with TRBJ2-3; TRBD2 might be the D (6 bases). V was pared by 4 bases and J by 0 bases, with 11 bases between. CDR3 size: 15 residues. Looked up from germline, CDR1 is SGHAT and CDR2 is FQNNGV.

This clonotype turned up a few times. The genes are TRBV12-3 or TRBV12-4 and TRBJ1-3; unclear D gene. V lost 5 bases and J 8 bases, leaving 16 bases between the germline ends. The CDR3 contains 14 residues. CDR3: CASSPPPPEDTIYF. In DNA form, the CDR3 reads TGTGCCAGCAGTCCCCCTCCCCCGGAAGACACCATATATTTT.

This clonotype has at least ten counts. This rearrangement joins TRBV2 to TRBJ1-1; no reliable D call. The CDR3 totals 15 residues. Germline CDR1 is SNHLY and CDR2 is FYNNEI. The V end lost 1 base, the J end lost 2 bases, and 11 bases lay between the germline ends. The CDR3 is CASSEGLSTNTEAFF. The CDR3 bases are TGTGCCAGCAGTGAAGGGTTATCCACCAACACTGAAGCTTTCTTT.

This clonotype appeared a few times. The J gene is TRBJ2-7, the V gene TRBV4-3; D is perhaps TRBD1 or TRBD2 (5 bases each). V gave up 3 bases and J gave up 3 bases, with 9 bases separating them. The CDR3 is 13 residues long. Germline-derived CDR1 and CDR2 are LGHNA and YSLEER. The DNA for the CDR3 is TGCGCCAGCAGCCAGGGGACCTACTACGAGCAGTACTTC. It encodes CASSQGTYYEQYF.

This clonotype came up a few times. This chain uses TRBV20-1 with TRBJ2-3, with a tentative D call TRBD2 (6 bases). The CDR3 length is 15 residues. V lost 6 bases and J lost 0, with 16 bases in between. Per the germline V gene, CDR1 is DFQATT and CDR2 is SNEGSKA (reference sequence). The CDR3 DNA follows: TGCAGTGCCAACCCCCTAGCGAGGAGCACAGATACGCAGTATTTT. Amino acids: CSANPLARSTDTQYF.

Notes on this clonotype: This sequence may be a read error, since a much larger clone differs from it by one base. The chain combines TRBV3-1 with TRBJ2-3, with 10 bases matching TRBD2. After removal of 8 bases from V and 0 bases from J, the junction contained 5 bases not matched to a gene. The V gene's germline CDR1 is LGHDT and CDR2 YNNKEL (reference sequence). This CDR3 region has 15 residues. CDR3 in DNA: TGTGCCAGCGAACTAGCGGGGAAAAGCACAGATACGCAGTATTTT. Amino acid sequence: CASELAGKSTDTQYF.